A selection of T cell receptor beta chains follows, all from one sample in a study of regulatory T cells in long-lasting Graves disease. TCRdb reprocessed the multiplex PCR reads via MiXCR and lists one record per CDR3 protein. Among 400,000 or so distinct CDR3 sequences listed, roughly 20% were seen once. The sample consisted of peripheral blood mononuclear cells (PBMCs), taken when the disease was refractory, from a patient treated with antithyroid drugs. Receptors originate from a female donor with Graves disease. The CDR3 runs from the conserved cysteine through the conserved F or W. The order of the fields is D gene, clone size, V gene, J gene, CDR3 DNA, CDR3 protein. A D gene is named only where the DNA matches it firmly. Expanded clones get a size class; other rows say once, few or many, or leave the size out.

d_gene: NA; abundance: many; v_gene: TRBV7-2; j_gene: TRBJ2-7; CDR3nt: TGTGCCAGCAGCTTAGGGGGTTCGGGCCACGAGCAGTACTTC; CDR3aa: CASSLGGSGHEQYF
d_gene: NA; abundance: many; v_gene: TRBV28; j_gene: TRBJ2-5; CDR3nt: TGTGCCAGCAGTTTACCGGGACCCCAAGAGACCCAGTACTTC; CDR3aa: CASSLPGPQETQYF
d_gene: NA; abundance: many; v_gene: TRBV30; j_gene: TRBJ2-5; CDR3nt: TGTGCCTGGAGCGGTGGAGAAACAGGGTTTGGCGGGGAGACCCAGTACTTC; CDR3aa: CAWSGGETGFGGETQYF
d_gene: NA; abundance: NA; v_gene: TRBV29-1; j_gene: TRBJ1-2; CDR3nt: TGCAGCGTATACCCCCCAGAGGACTATGGCTACACCTTC; CDR3aa: CSVYPPEDYGYTF
d_gene: NA; abundance: few; v_gene: TRBV28; j_gene: TRBJ1-2; CDR3nt: TGTGCCAGCAGTTACACAGGGTTTGATGGCTACACCTTC; CDR3aa: CASSYTGFDGYTF
d_gene: TRBD2; abundance: few; v_gene: TRBV3-1; j_gene: TRBJ2-5; CDR3nt: TGTGCCAGCAGCCCGGGGACTAGCGGGAGGGTGGAGACCCAGTACTTC; CDR3aa: CASSPGTSGRVETQYF
d_gene: NA; abundance: NA; v_gene: TRBV28; j_gene: TRBJ1-5; CDR3nt: TGTGCCAGCAGTCTTCCCGTTATCGGGGGTCAGCCCCAGCATTTT; CDR3aa: CASSLPVIGGQPQHF
d_gene: NA; abundance: NA; v_gene: TRBV28; j_gene: TRBJ1-2; CDR3nt: TGTGCCAGCAGTTTGGCCGGGAGAAGAGTCTATGGCTACACCTTC; CDR3aa: CASSLAGRRVYGYTF
d_gene: NA; abundance: NA; v_gene: TRBV6-1; j_gene: TRBJ1-4; CDR3nt: TGTGCCAGAAGCTTGGCTGAAAAACTGTTTTTT; CDR3aa: CARSLAEKLFF
d_gene: NA; abundance: many; v_gene: TRBV3-1; j_gene: TRBJ1-1; CDR3nt: TGTGCCAGCAGCCGTACAGGGACAAACACTGAAGCTTTCTTT; CDR3aa: CASSRTGTNTEAFF
d_gene: NA; abundance: NA; v_gene: TRBV2; j_gene: TRBJ1-1; CDR3nt: TGCGCGATGGGGCAGGAGGGGGGGAACACTGAAGCTTTCTTT; CDR3aa: CAMGQEGGNTEAFF
d_gene: TRBD1; abundance: NA; v_gene: TRBV4-3; j_gene: TRBJ1-6; CDR3nt: TGCGCCAGCAGCCAAGCACGGGGGACAGATAATTCACCCCTCCACTTT; CDR3aa: CASSQARGTDNSPLHF
d_gene: NA; abundance: many; v_gene: TRBV6-1; j_gene: TRBJ1-1; CDR3nt: TGTGCCACCGGGCCCCTGGAGGCTTTCTTT; CDR3aa: CATGPLEAFF
d_gene: NA; abundance: many; v_gene: TRBV12-3/TRBV12-4; j_gene: TRBJ2-7; CDR3nt: TGTGCCAGCAGTTTAAACCGAGTGGGTGAGCAGTACTTC; CDR3aa: CASSLNRVGEQYF
d_gene: NA; abundance: NA; v_gene: TRBV7-9; j_gene: TRBJ2-5; CDR3nt: TGTGCCAGCAGTTTAAGGCCTAGCGACCAAGAGACCCAGTACTTC; CDR3aa: CASSLRPSDQETQYF
d_gene: TRBD1; abundance: NA; v_gene: TRBV28; j_gene: TRBJ1-2; CDR3nt: TGTGCCAGCGGTCAAGATTGGGGGACAGGGTCACTGCATGGCTACACCTTC; CDR3aa: CASGQDWGTGSLHGYTF
d_gene: NA; abundance: NA; v_gene: TRBV18; j_gene: TRBJ2-7; CDR3nt: TGTGCCAGCTCACCACTTGCCCGGGACGGATACGAGCAGTACTTC; CDR3aa: CASSPLARDGYEQYF
d_gene: NA; abundance: many; v_gene: TRBV10-1; j_gene: TRBJ2-7; CDR3nt: TGCGCCAGCAGCGCCGGGACACCGGGCGAGCAGTACTTC; CDR3aa: CASSAGTPGEQYF
d_gene: NA; abundance: many; v_gene: TRBV11-2; j_gene: TRBJ2-5; CDR3nt: TGTGCCAGCAGCCTGACCGGAGCGGGGACCCAGTACTTC; CDR3aa: CASSLTGAGTQYF
d_gene: TRBD1; abundance: many; v_gene: TRBV11-2; j_gene: TRBJ2-2; CDR3nt: TGTGCCAGCAGCCCCCTCACAGGGGAAGCCGGGGAGCTGTTTTTT; CDR3aa: CASSPLTGEAGELFF
d_gene: NA; abundance: few; v_gene: TRBV3-1; j_gene: TRBJ1-2; CDR3nt: TGTGCCAGCAGCCAATGGGGGGAGACCTCGGATGGCTACACCTTC; CDR3aa: CASSQWGETSDGYTF
d_gene: NA; abundance: many; v_gene: TRBV27; j_gene: TRBJ1-5; CDR3nt: TGTGCCAGCAGTCCCACAGGGTATCAGCCCCAGCATTTT; CDR3aa: CASSPTGYQPQHF
d_gene: NA; abundance: many; v_gene: TRBV28; j_gene: TRBJ2-1; CDR3nt: TGTGCCAGCCTACCGAGCGGACGCTCCTACAATGAGCAGTTCTTC; CDR3aa: CASLPSGRSYNEQFF
d_gene: TRBD1; abundance: NA; v_gene: TRBV20-1; j_gene: TRBJ1-1; CDR3nt: TGCAGTGCTTCCCGACAGGGGCAAATGAACACTGAAGCTTTCTTT; CDR3aa: CSASRQGQMNTEAFF
d_gene: NA; abundance: NA; v_gene: TRBV9; j_gene: TRBJ2-6; CDR3nt: TGTGCCAGCAGCGTGGGTGGGGGGCGGTATACTGGGGCCAACGTCCAGACTTTC; CDR3aa: CASSVGGGRYTGANVQTF
d_gene: TRBD1; abundance: few; v_gene: TRBV29-1; j_gene: TRBJ1-1; CDR3nt: TGCACCGGAGGACAGGGATTCTCTGAAGCTTTCTTT; CDR3aa: CTGGQGFSEAFF
d_gene: NA; abundance: NA; v_gene: TRBV7-9; j_gene: TRBJ2-7; CDR3nt: TGTGCCAGCAGCCCAGCGCGAGGGACCTTCTACGAGCAGTACTTC; CDR3aa: CASSPARGTFYEQYF
d_gene: NA; abundance: many; v_gene: TRBV12-3/TRBV12-4; j_gene: TRBJ2-7; CDR3nt: TGTGCCAGCAGTTTATCAGGGGTACCCTACGAGCAGTACTTC; CDR3aa: CASSLSGVPYEQYF
d_gene: NA; abundance: NA; v_gene: TRBV6-2/TRBV6-3; j_gene: TRBJ2-7; CDR3nt: TGTTCCAGCAGTACTCTAGCCGGAGTTGTGTACGAGCAGTACTTC; CDR3aa: CSSSTLAGVVYEQYF
d_gene: NA; abundance: few; v_gene: TRBV27; j_gene: TRBJ2-7; CDR3nt: TGTGCCAGCAGTGCTAGCGTCAGCTCCTACGAGCAGTACTTC; CDR3aa: CASSASVSSYEQYF
d_gene: NA; abundance: many; v_gene: TRBV18; j_gene: TRBJ2-4; CDR3nt: TGTGCCAGCTCACCAGAAAACATTCAGTACTTC; CDR3aa: CASSPENIQYF
d_gene: NA; abundance: NA; v_gene: TRBV20-1; j_gene: TRBJ1-4; CDR3nt: TGCAGTGCTAGAGATCTGCAGGCGAGAGAAAAACTGTTTTTT; CDR3aa: CSARDLQAREKLFF
d_gene: NA; abundance: few; v_gene: TRBV20-1; j_gene: TRBJ2-7; CDR3nt: TGCAGTGGTCAGCGGACCTCCTACGAGCAGTACTTC; CDR3aa: CSGQRTSYEQYF
d_gene: TRBD1; abundance: NA; v_gene: TRBV5-1; j_gene: TRBJ2-2; CDR3nt: TGCGCCAGCAGCCCGATGGGGACAGGACTTAACACCGGGGAGCTGTTTTTT; CDR3aa: CASSPMGTGLNTGELFF
d_gene: NA; abundance: few; v_gene: TRBV11-1; j_gene: TRBJ1-3; CDR3nt: TGTGCCAGCAGCTTCGGCAGATCTGGAAACACCATATATTTT; CDR3aa: CASSFGRSGNTIYF
d_gene: TRBD1; abundance: many; v_gene: TRBV12-3/TRBV12-4; j_gene: TRBJ1-5; CDR3nt: TGTGCCAGCAGCTCGACAGGGGGTCAGCCCCAGCATTTT; CDR3aa: CASSSTGGQPQHF
d_gene: NA; abundance: NA; v_gene: TRBV6-1; j_gene: TRBJ2-7; CDR3nt: TGTGCCAGCAGTCCCAACGGGGCGCTTTCCTACGAGCAGTACTTC; CDR3aa: CASSPNGALSYEQYF
d_gene: NA; abundance: NA; v_gene: TRBV6-2/TRBV6-3; j_gene: TRBJ2-1; CDR3nt: TGTGCCAGCAGTTACTCCGGGACCCAACCGGGGTATGAGCAGTTCTTC; CDR3aa: CASSYSGTQPGYEQFF
d_gene: NA; abundance: NA; v_gene: TRBV5-5; j_gene: TRBJ2-5; CDR3nt: TGTGCCAGCAGCTTTTTCTCGACCCAGGGCCAAGAGACCCAGTACTTC; CDR3aa: CASSFFSTQGQETQYF
d_gene: TRBD2; abundance: many; v_gene: TRBV6-1; j_gene: TRBJ2-7; CDR3nt: TGTGCCAGCAAATTTACTAGCGGTTACGAGCAGTACTTC; CDR3aa: CASKFTSGYEQYF
d_gene: NA; abundance: few; v_gene: TRBV6-5; j_gene: TRBJ2-3; CDR3nt: TGTGCCAGCAGTTTGTACACAGATACGCAGTATTTT; CDR3aa: CASSLYTDTQYF
d_gene: TRBD1; abundance: many; v_gene: TRBV28; j_gene: TRBJ2-7; CDR3nt: TGTGCCAGCAGTCCAGCACAGGGGATCTACGAGCAGTACTTC; CDR3aa: CASSPAQGIYEQYF